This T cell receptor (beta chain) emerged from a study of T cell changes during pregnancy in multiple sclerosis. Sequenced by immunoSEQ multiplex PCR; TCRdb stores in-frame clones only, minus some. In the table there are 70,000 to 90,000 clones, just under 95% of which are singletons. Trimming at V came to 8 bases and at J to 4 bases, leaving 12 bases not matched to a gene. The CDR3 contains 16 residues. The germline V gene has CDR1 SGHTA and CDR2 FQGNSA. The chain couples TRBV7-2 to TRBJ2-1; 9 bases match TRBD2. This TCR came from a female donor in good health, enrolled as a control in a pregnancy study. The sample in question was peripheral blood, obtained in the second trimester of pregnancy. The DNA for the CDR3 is TGTGCCAGCGCAAATACGGCGGGGGGGGTTTACAATGAGCAGTTCTTC. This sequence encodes CASANTAGGVYNEQFF.